One and the same sample provided the 10 T cell receptor beta chains below, sequenced in a study of regulatory T cells in long-lasting Graves disease. Indicated time point: newly diagnosed GD, antithyroid drugs for less than 3 months. The TCR library was prepared using RNA isolated from PBMCs. Through Arm-PCR of CDR3 regions and iRepertoire HTBI primers, TCR beta libraries were built. One entry per CDR3 protein, called by TCRdb with MiXCR from the multiplex PCR reads. Among approximately 350,000 distinct CDR3 sequences listed, 16% were seen once. The same sample was also used in a study of T cells in Graves' hyperthyroidism and ophthalmopathy.

Source: peripheral blood mononuclear cells (PBMCs), taken at new diagnosis, from a patient treated with antithyroid drugs. The receptor source for this set is a middle-aged man with Graves disease.

This clonotype was counted at least ten times. The chain recombines TRBV29-1 with TRBJ2-3; the D gene is possibly TRBD1 (6 bases). V was shortened by 4 bases and J by 2 bases, with 16 bases between the two germline ends. The CDR3 totals 15 residues. The germline gives CDR1 SQVTM, CDR2 ANQGSEA. The CDR3: CSVGILGGYTDTQYF. The CDR3 DNA sequence: TGCAGCGTTGGAATTTTAGGGGGATACACAGATACGCAGTATTTT.

This clonotype was seen repeatedly, ten times or more. The rearrangement links TRBV7-9 to TRBJ2-3; D not resolved. Germline CDR1 is SEHNR and CDR2 is FQNEAQ (reference sequence). This CDR3 region has 10 residues. V lost 7 bases and J lost 2, with 1 base in between. CDR3 region: CASNTDTQYF. Here the CDR3 DNA reads TGTGCCAGCAACACAGATACGCAGTATTTT.

In the case of this clonotype: A read error may explain this, as a much larger clone is one base away. DNA of the CDR3: TGTGCCAGCAGCCTCCCACAGGGACCTCCTAACACTGGAGCTTTCTTT. Translating it yields CASSLPQGPPNTGAFF. This chain links TRBV28 with TRBJ1-1, with D maybe TRBD1 (6 bases). Germline V gene sequence: CDR1 MDHEN, CDR2 SYDVKM. This CDR3 has 16 amino acids.

This clonotype was recorded at least ten times. This sequence joins TRBV6-1 and TRBJ1-2, with TRBD1 as a possible D gene (6 bases). CDR3 length: 14 residues. Deletions cut 5 bases from V and 4 bases from J, with 14 bases between. CDR1 and CDR2 (germline): MNHNS, SASEGT. For the CDR3, the DNA is TGTGCCAGCAGTATAATCCAGGGGTCCTATGGCTACACCTTC. Translation: CASSIIQGSYGYTF.

The rearrangement links TRBV7-9 to TRBJ2-5, with 14 bases lining up with TRBD2. CDR3 length: 15 residues. With V trimmed by 5 bases and J by 7 bases, 6 bases remained unmatched. CDR1 and CDR2 from the germline V gene are SEHNR and FQNEAQ (reference sequence). CDR3 region: CASSRLAGGLGTQYF. The CDR3 coding sequence is TGTGCCAGCAGCCGACTAGCGGGGGGGCTCGGGACCCAGTACTTC.

The chain uses TRBV28 and TRBJ1-5; D is perhaps TRBD1 (5 bases). The CDR3 extends over 15 amino acids. Germline lookup yields CDR1 MDHEN and CDR2 SYDVKM. The V end was cut by 3 bases, the J end by 3 bases, with 12 bases between. CDR3 in DNA: TGTGCCAGCAGTTTGGGGGGTGACAACAATCAGCCCCAGCATTTT. Translated: CASSLGGDNNQPQHF.

This clonotype was seen at least ten times. The chain carries TRBV4-2 and TRBJ1-5; D gene uncertain. The CDR3 is 15 amino acids. Trimming cost V 4 bases and J 0 bases, with 10 bases left between them. Germline loops: CDR1 LGHNA, CDR2 YNFKEQ. CDR3 amino acids: CASSLTKDSNQPQHF. CDR3 nucleotide sequence: TGTGCCAGCAGCCTCACTAAGGATAGCAATCAGCCCCAGCATTTT.

The chain uses TRBV20-1 and TRBJ2-7, with 8 bases that match TRBD1. The CDR3 has 13 residues. V was clipped by 5 bases and J by 6 bases; unmatched bases: 9. Germline V CDR1 and CDR2: DFQATT, SNEGSKA (reference sequence). In DNA, the CDR3 is TGCAGTGCTCAGGACAGGGTTGGCGGCGAGCAGTACTTC. Residues: CSAQDRVGGEQYF.

The chain is built from TRBV9 and TRBJ1-6; 8 bases are a match to TRBD1. This CDR3 has 15 amino acids. V shed 0 bases and J 11 bases; nucleotides not matched to a gene: 7. Germline values: CDR1 SGDLS, CDR2 YYNGEE. The CDR3 sequence is CASSVGGQGRTPLHF. Written as DNA, the CDR3 is TGTGCCAGCAGCGTAGGAGGACAGGGTCGCACACCCCTCCACTTT. Drawing the rest from reference TRBV9 and TRBJ1-6, the complete variable domain is DSGVTQTPKHLITATGQRVTLRCSPRSGDLSVYWYQQSLDQGLQFLIQYYNGEERAKGNILERFSAQQFPDLHSELNLSSLELGDSALYFCASSVGGQGRTPLHFGNGTRLTVT.

V and J are TRBV28 and TRBJ1-3, with D unclear. CDR1 and CDR2 from the germline V gene are MDHEN and SYDVKM. V lost 4 bases and J lost 8, with 9 bases in between. The CDR3 sequence is 12 residues long. CDR3 DNA sequence: TGTGCCAGCAGTTCCTCGGGAGACACCATATATTTT. Its protein is CASSSSGDTIYF.